These 20 T cell receptor beta chains originate from one sample sequenced in a study of blood T cell repertoires in COVID-19. TCRdb's copy holds only in-frame clones and misses some; the assay was immunoSEQ multiplex PCR. The sample contains about 220,000 clones, about 80% of which appear only once. The sequencing input was PBMCs or T cells enriched from blood (not recorded which). These receptors all stem from a woman in her forties or fifties who had been exposed to COVID-19.

The chain uses TRBV28 and TRBJ1-2; D call uncertain. There are 12 residues in the CDR3. Germline CDR1 and CDR2: MDHEN and SYDVKM. The ends were cut back, 3 bases at V and 4 bases at J, with 6 bases in the middle. CDR3 loop: CASSLAPYGYTF. CDR3 bases: TGTGCCAGCAGTTTGGCCCCCTATGGCTACACCTTC.

Comment on this clone: The sample holds other DNA sequences that translate to the same CDR3. The chain has TRBV6-2 or TRBV6-3 and TRBJ1-1; D gene uncertain. V was shortened by 0 bases and J by 1 base, with 6 bases between the two germline ends. The germline V gene has CDR1 MNHEY and CDR2 SVGEGT. The CDR3 totals 14 residues. This CDR3 reads CASSYSPGNTEAFF. The CDR3 DNA is TGTGCCAGCAGTTACTCTCCGGGGAACACTGAAGCTTTCTTT.

The genes are TRBV7-9 and TRBJ1-2, with TRBD1 as a possible D gene (6 bases). V was cut by 2 bases and J by 5 bases, with 9 bases left in between. The CDR3 is 13 residues long. The V gene's germline CDR1 is SEHNR and CDR2 FQNEAQ (reference sequence). CDR3 coding DNA: TGTGCCAGCAGCTTAACAGGGCTTTATGGCTACACCTTC. This encodes CASSLTGLYGYTF.

The chain is built from TRBV6-2 or TRBV6-3 and TRBJ2-6; 8 bases are a match to TRBD1. Germline CDR1 and CDR2: MNHEY and SVGEGT. The CDR3 runs to 16 residues. Unmatched junction bases numbered 2, after V lost 2 bases and J lost 2 bases. The DNA of the CDR3 is TGTGCCAGCAGTTACAGGACAGGGACTGGGGCCAACGTCCTGACTTTC. Protein sequence: CASSYRTGTGANVLTF.

The chain recombines TRBV30 with TRBJ2-7, with D hard to call. CDR1 is GTSNPN and CDR2 is SVGIG in the germline V gene (reference sequence). This CDR3 spans 14 amino acids. The germline V and J ends were trimmed by 1 base and 10 bases, with 20 bases remaining between them. The CDR3 sequence: CAWSGRGLTHLQYF. For the CDR3, the DNA is TGTGCCTGGAGTGGAAGAGGTCTTACCCATCTACAGTACTTC.

In DNA form, the CDR3 reads TGTGCCAGCAGTTACGACAGCAACACCGGGGAGCTGTTTTTT. Translating it yields CASSYDSNTGELFF. The rearrangement joins TRBV6-5 to TRBJ2-2; possibly TRBD1 for D (5 bases). The V gene lost 2 bases and the J gene lost 2 bases, with 6 bases spanning the gap. The CDR3 consists of 14 residues. Germline loops: CDR1 MNHEY, CDR2 SVGAGI.

The J gene is TRBJ2-5, the V gene TRBV5-4, with D hard to call. Germline assignment: CDR1 SGHNT and CDR2 YYREEE (reference sequence). CDR3 length equals 12 residues. Trimming took off 4 bases at V and 3 bases at J, with 7 bases between the two ends. The CDR3 DNA is TGTGCCAGCAGCGTTGCGGAAGAGACCCAGTACTTC. Protein sequence: CASSVAEETQYF.

The rearrangement links TRBV14 to TRBJ1-2, with TRBD1 as a possible D gene (5 bases). The CDR3 covers 14 residues. Germline CDR1 reads SGHDN; CDR2 reads FVKESK. V lost 5 bases and J lost 5, with 15 bases in between. The CDR3 here is CASSKGSGGYGYTF. The CDR3 coding sequence is TGTGCCAGCAGCAAGGGGTCGGGGGGTTATGGCTACACCTTC.

The genes are TRBV6-5 and TRBJ1-1, with unresolved D. Germline CDR1 reads MNHEY; CDR2 reads SVGAGI. The CDR3 totals 14 residues. The germline V and J ends were trimmed by 7 bases and 4 bases, with 16 bases remaining between them. CDR3 residues: CASMSEGLGTEAFF. The CDR3 DNA reads as TGTGCCAGCATGAGTGAGGGCCTCGGCACTGAAGCTTTCTTT.

The chain joins TRBV5-1 to TRBJ2-3; D not certain. V lost 0 bases to trimming and J lost 2 bases, with 7 bases between them. The CDR3 spans 14 residues. The germline gives CDR1 SGHRS, CDR2 YFSETQ. The CDR3 bases are TGCGCCAGCAGCTTGGGACATAACACAGATACGCAGTATTTT. Translated, it gives CASSLGHNTDTQYF.

This clone was picked up one time. In DNA form, the CDR3 reads TGTGCCAGCAGCCCCGGGGGAATCTACACCTTC. This translates into CASSPGGIYTF. V usage is TRBV12-3 or TRBV12-4 and J usage is TRBJ1-2; D may be TRBD1 (5 bases). Trimming removed 6 bases at V and 10 bases at J, with 12 bases between. The CDR3 covers 11 residues.

The chain joins TRBV25-1 to TRBJ1-5; D gene uncertain. The CDR3 extends over 13 amino acids. Per the germline V gene, CDR1 is MGHDK and CDR2 is SYGVNS. Between the trimmed V and J ends, which lost 3 bases and 7 bases, there was a span of 10 bases. CDR3 sequence: CASSDTGGQPQHF. CDR3 in DNA: TGTGCCAGCAGTGACACGGGAGGACAGCCCCAGCATTTT. Complete variable domain (other parts from reference TRBV25-1 and TRBJ1-5): EADIYQTPRYLVIGTGKKITLECSQTMGHDKMYWYQQDPGMELHLIHYSYGVNSTEKGDLSSESTVSRIRTEHFPLTLESARPSHTSQYLCASSDTGGQPQHFGDGTRLSIL.

The V gene is TRBV4-3, the J gene TRBJ2-7; possible D gene TRBD2, 5 bases. Per germline, CDR1 LGHNA and CDR2 YSLEER. V was pared by 1 base and J by 3 bases, with 10 bases between. The CDR3 runs to 14 residues. CDR3 protein: CASSQGFGSYEQYF. CDR3 nucleotide sequence: TGCGCCAGCAGCCAAGGATTTGGGAGCTACGAGCAGTACTTC.

The genes are TRBV14 and TRBJ1-2; 8 nucleotides line up with TRBD1. Trimming took 1 base from V and 4 from J; bases not matched to a gene: 5. The CDR3 totals 15 residues. Germline V CDR1 and CDR2: SGHDN, FVKESK. For the CDR3, the DNA is TGTGCCAGCAGCCAAGGACAGGGGAGGTTCTATGGCTACACCTTC. This sequence encodes CASSQGQGRFYGYTF. The full variable domain, in which reference TRBV14 and TRBJ1-2 provide the parts outside the CDR3, is EAGVTQFPSHSVIEKGQTVTLRCDPISGHDNLYWYRRVMGKEIKFLLHFVKESKQDESGMPNNRFLAERTGGTYSTLKVQPAELEDSGVYFCASSQGQGRFYGYTFGSGTRLTVV.

This chain uses TRBV19 with TRBJ2-7, with D possibly TRBD1 on 5 matching bases. The CDR3 spans 13 residues. V lost 6 bases to trimming and J lost 5 bases, with 14 bases between them. Germline V lookup: CDR1 LNHDA, CDR2 SQIVND (reference sequence). The DNA of the CDR3 is TGTGCCAGTAGCCCGGCTAAGGGGAACGAGCAGTACTTC. Translation gives CASSPAKGNEQYF.

The genes are TRBV7-9 and TRBJ1-1; no clear D. The CDR3 has 15 amino acids. Per the germline V gene, CDR1 is SEHNR and CDR2 is FQNEAQ (reference sequence). Trimming took 1 base from V and 1 from J, leaving 10 bases between them. CDR3 loop: CASSLGRRQNTEAFF. In DNA, the CDR3 is TGTGCCAGCAGCTTAGGGCGTCGACAGAACACTGAAGCTTTCTTT.

The chain carries TRBV3-1 (or the pseudogene TRBV3-2) and TRBJ2-3, with 7 bases that match TRBD1. V lost 3 bases and J lost 0; bases outside the gene matches: 6. Germline assignment: CDR1 LGHDT and CDR2 YNNKEL (reference sequence). The CDR3 has 16 amino acids. The CDR3 loop is CASSQPTGPSTDTQYF. DNA of the CDR3: TGTGCCAGCAGCCAGCCGACAGGGCCTAGCACAGATACGCAGTATTTT.

The chain carries TRBV25-1 and TRBJ1-2; TRBD1 aligns across 7 bases. The CDR3 runs 15 residues. Trimming at V came to 3 bases and at J to 4 bases, leaving 8 bases not matched to a gene. Germline lookup yields CDR1 MGHDK and CDR2 SYGVNS. The DNA for the CDR3 is TGTGCCAGCAGTGATCCCGGGACAGCGATCTATGGCTACACCTTC. Amino acid sequence: CASSDPGTAIYGYTF.

V usage is TRBV2 and J usage is TRBJ1-2; 7 bases line up with TRBD1. The CDR3 is 14 residues long. Losses at the gene ends were 9 bases for V and 1 base for J; bases not matched to a gene: 8. The germline gives CDR1 SNHLY, CDR2 FYNNEI. Here the CDR3 reads CASNRGTDNYGYTF. The CDR3 DNA sequence: TGTGCCAGTAACCGGGGGACAGATAACTATGGCTACACCTTC.

The chain has TRBV11-2 and TRBJ1-1; perhaps TRBD1 as D (6 bases). The CDR3 is made up of 13 amino acids. CDR1 and CDR2 (germline): SGHAT, FQNNGV. V dropped 1 base and J dropped 10 bases, with 13 bases sitting between them. CDR3 in DNA: TGTGCCAGCAGCTTAGCAGGGGCGCTAGGAGCTTTCTTT. Protein sequence: CASSLAGALGAFF. Supplemented by reference TRBV11-2 and TRBJ1-1, the full variable domain reads EAGVAQSPRYKIIEKRQSVAFWCNPISGHATLYWYQQILGQGPKLLIQFQNNGVVDDSQLPKDRFSAERLKGVDSTLKIQPAKLEDSAVYLCASSLAGALGAFFGQGTRLTVV.